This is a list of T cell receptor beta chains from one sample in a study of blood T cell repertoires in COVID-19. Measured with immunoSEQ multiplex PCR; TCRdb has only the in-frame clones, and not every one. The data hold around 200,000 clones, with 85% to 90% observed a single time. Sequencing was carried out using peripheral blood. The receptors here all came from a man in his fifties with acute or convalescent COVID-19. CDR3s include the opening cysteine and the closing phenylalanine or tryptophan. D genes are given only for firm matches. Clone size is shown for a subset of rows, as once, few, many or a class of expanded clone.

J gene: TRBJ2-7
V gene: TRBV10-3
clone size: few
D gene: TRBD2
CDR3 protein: CAISESGGSYEQYF
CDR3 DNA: TGTGCCATCAGTGAGTCGGGAGGGTCCTACGAGCAGTACTTC

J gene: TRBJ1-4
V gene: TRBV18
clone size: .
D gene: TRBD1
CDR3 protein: CASSTGAREKLFF
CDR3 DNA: TGTGCCAGCTCAACAGGGGCTCGAGAAAAACTGTTTTTT

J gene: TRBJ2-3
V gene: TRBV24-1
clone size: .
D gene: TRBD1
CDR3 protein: CATRGTGATDTQYF
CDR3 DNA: TGTGCCACCAGGGGGACAGGGGCCACAGATACGCAGTATTTT

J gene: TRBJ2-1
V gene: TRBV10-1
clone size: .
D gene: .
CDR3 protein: CASSEAQGYNEQFF
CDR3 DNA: TGCGCCAGCAGTGAGGCGCAGGGATACAATGAGCAGTTCTTC

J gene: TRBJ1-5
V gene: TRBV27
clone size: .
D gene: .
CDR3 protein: CASSLSAGSYSNQPQHF
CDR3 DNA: TGTGCCAGCAGTTTATCCGCGGGCAGCTATAGCAATCAGCCCCAGCATTTT

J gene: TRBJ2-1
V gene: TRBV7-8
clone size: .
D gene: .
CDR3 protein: CASSSTEPGEQFF
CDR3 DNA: TGTGCCAGCAGCTCCACGGAGCCCGGTGAGCAGTTCTTC

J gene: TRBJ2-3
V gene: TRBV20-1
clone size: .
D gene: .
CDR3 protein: CSATPRTGQYF
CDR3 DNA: TGCAGTGCTACCCCCCGGACTGGGCAGTATTTT

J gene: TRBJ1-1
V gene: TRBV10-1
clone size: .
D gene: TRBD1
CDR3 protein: CASTTGGTEAFF
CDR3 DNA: TGCGCCAGCACAACAGGGGGCACTGAAGCTTTCTTT

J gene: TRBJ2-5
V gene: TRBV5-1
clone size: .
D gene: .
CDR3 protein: CASSLYGGPQETQYF
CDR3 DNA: TGCGCCAGCAGCTTGTACGGGGGACCCCAAGAGACCCAGTACTTC

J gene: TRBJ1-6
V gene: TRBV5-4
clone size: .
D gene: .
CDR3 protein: CASSLGGRTAYSPLHF
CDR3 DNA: TGTGCCAGCAGCTTGGGGGGGCGGACAGCTTATTCACCCCTCCACTTT

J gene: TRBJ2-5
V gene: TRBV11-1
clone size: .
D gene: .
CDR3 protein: CASSYGRIRVGETQYF
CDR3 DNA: TGTGCCAGCAGCTATGGTCGGATCAGGGTAGGAGAGACCCAGTACTTC

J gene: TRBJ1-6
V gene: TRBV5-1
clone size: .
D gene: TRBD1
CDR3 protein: CASSLQGQGEGNSPLHF
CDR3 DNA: TGCGCCAGCAGCTTGCAGGGACAGGGGGAAGGTAATTCACCCCTCCACTTT

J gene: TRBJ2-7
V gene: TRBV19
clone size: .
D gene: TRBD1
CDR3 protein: CASSRQGPSSYEQYF
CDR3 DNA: TGTGCCAGTAGTAGACAGGGACCCAGCTCCTACGAGCAGTACTTC

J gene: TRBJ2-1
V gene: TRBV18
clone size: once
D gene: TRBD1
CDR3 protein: CASSPGTVDYEQFF
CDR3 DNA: TGTGCCAGCTCACCAGGGACAGTCGACTATGAGCAGTTCTTC